The 30 T cell receptor beta chains given below trace back to one sample, sequenced in a study of shared clonotypes between healthy human individuals. Only in-frame clones appear in the TCRdb table, and some are missing; sequencing was by immunoSEQ multiplex PCR. This repertoire shows 1.6 million or so clones, 98% to 99% found once; its top ten account for under 0.45%. The source material was naive CD4+ T cells sorted from blood. Specified subset: CD45RA+ positively selected. Receptors were obtained from a man aged 30 to 45 in good health.

Points on this clone: The sample has other DNA sequences that encode this CDR3 too. This sequence joins TRBV5-4 and TRBJ2-3; D gene ambiguous. V shed 0 bases and J shed 3 bases, with 8 bases lying between them. This CDR3 spans 14 amino acids. Germline V gene sequence: CDR1 SGHNT, CDR2 YYREEE (reference sequence). In DNA form, the CDR3 reads TGTGCCAGCAGCTTGGTAGGTCCGACAGATACGCAGTATTTT. This gives the protein CASSLVGPTDTQYF.

The chain recombines TRBV7-2 with TRBJ2-3, with 8 positions matching TRBD2. Germline V lookup: CDR1 SGHTA, CDR2 FQGNSA. The CDR3 runs 16 residues. Trimming removed 7 bases from V and 2 bases from J; junction bases left unmatched: 11. The CDR3: CASIVRSGAYTDTQYF. CDR3 nucleotide sequence: TGTGCCAGCATCGTCCGTAGCGGGGCTTACACAGATACGCAGTATTTT. Full variable domain (outside the CDR3, taken from reference TRBV7-2 and TRBJ2-3): GAGVSQSPSNKVTEKGKDVELRCDPISGHTALYWYRQSLGQGLEFLIYFQGNSAPDKSGLPSDRFSAERTGGSVSTLTIQRTQQEDSAVYLCASIVRSGAYTDTQYFGPGTRLTVL.

DNA of the CDR3: TGTGCCAGCAGCTCCATCCCCGGGGGTAACTATGGCTACACCTTC. This encodes CASSSIPGGNYGYTF. The chain uses TRBV7-2 and TRBJ1-2, with TRBD1 as a possible D gene (5 bases). This CDR3 spans 15 amino acids. CDR1 is SGHTA and CDR2 is FQGNSA in the germline V gene. V was shortened by 4 bases and J by 1 base, with 13 bases between the two germline ends.

The chain couples TRBV28 to TRBJ2-7; TRBD2 agrees at 12 bases. The germline V gene has CDR1 MDHEN and CDR2 SYDVKM. The CDR3 has 16 residues. V trimming: 6 bases; J trimming: 3 bases; junction bases outside the gene matches: 9. CDR3 sequence: CASSTYLTSGSYEQYF. The CDR3 DNA sequence: TGTGCCAGCAGCACTTACCTGACTAGCGGGAGCTACGAGCAGTACTTC.

The chain links TRBV5-6 to TRBJ2-7; 7 nucleotides match TRBD1. V gave up 4 bases and J gave up 5 bases; unmatched junction bases: 12. The CDR3 contains 15 residues. Germline-derived CDR1 and CDR2 are SGHDT and YYEEEE. For the CDR3, the DNA is TGTGCCAGCAGCCGCTCCAGGGGGTTCATCGACGAGCAGTACTTC. Translation: CASSRSRGFIDEQYF.

The chain carries TRBV7-3 and TRBJ2-1, with D unresolved. Germline CDR1 reads SGHTA; CDR2 reads FQGTGA. V dropped 5 bases and J dropped 5 bases, with 13 bases sitting between them. The CDR3 consists of 14 residues. The CDR3 loop reads CASSESPSHNEQFF. CDR3 DNA: TGTGCCAGCAGCGAAAGCCCGAGCCACAATGAGCAGTTCTTC.

The CDR3 here is CASTPDRGTGELFF. The CDR3 DNA sequence: TGTGCCAGCACCCCGGACAGGGGCACCGGGGAGCTGTTTTTT. The chain couples TRBV27 to TRBJ2-2; 9 bases are shared with TRBD1. CDR1 MNHEY and CDR2 SMNVEV come from the germline V gene (reference sequence). This CDR3 comprises 14 residues. J was trimmed by 4 bases and V by 7 bases; bases with no gene match: 4.

This rearrangement joins TRBV4-1 to TRBJ2-1, with TRBD2 identical over 8 bases. Germline V lookup: CDR1 MGHRA, CDR2 YSYEKL. The CDR3 has 17 residues. The junction had 9 bases not matched to a gene; V was cut back by 1 base and J by 4 bases. CDR3 in DNA: TGCGCCAGCAGCCAAGTTCTTTTCAGCGGGAGTTACAATGAGCAGTTCTTC. This translates into CASSQVLFSGSYNEQFF.

J is TRBJ1-2 and V is TRBV11-2, with D tentatively TRBD1 (5 bases). Germline values: CDR1 SGHAT, CDR2 FQNNGV. The CDR3 contains 14 residues. The V end lost 0 bases, the J end lost 7 bases, and 12 bases lay between the germline ends. CDR3 coding DNA: TGTGCCAGCAGCTTAGAGATCGGCAGGGTTGGCTACACCTTC. Its translation: CASSLEIGRVGYTF.

This chain uses TRBV2 with TRBJ1-5; 9 positions match TRBD1. The CDR3 loop spans 13 amino acids. The V gene end was trimmed by 8 bases and the J gene end by 7 bases; junction bases not matched to a gene: 6. The V gene's germline CDR1 is SNHLY and CDR2 FYNNEI. The CDR3 region has the DNA TGTGCCAGCCTGCGCACAGGGGGCCAGCCCCAGCATTTT. It is translated as CASLRTGGQPQHF.

This rearrangement joins TRBV6-5 to TRBJ1-2, with D hard to call. The CDR3 runs to 14 residues. V lost 0 bases and J 5 bases, leaving 10 bases between the germline ends. CDR1 is MNHEY, CDR2 SVGAGI, per germline. This chain's CDR3 is CASSYSHGVYGYTF. In nucleotides, the CDR3 is TGTGCCAGCAGTTACTCGCACGGAGTTTATGGCTACACCTTC.

The chain carries TRBV27 and TRBJ2-6; 7 bases fit TRBD1. The CDR3 sequence is 16 residues long. Germline lookup yields CDR1 MNHEY and CDR2 SMNVEV (reference sequence). Losses at the gene ends were 3 bases for V and 0 bases for J; bases not matched to a gene: 2. The CDR3 is CASSFRTGSGANVLTF. CDR3 coding DNA: TGTGCCAGCAGTTTCCGGACAGGCTCTGGGGCCAACGTCCTGACTTTC.

This clone has only one observation. The V call is TRBV10-3, the J call TRBJ2-7; possibly TRBD1 for D (6 bases). Germline CDR1 is ENHRY and CDR2 is SYGVKD. CDR3 length equals 14 residues. Trimming took 4 bases from V and 0 from J, leaving 10 bases between them. CDR3 sequence reads: CAISAQGGSYEQYF. The CDR3 nucleotides read TGTGCCATCAGTGCACAGGGTGGCTCCTACGAGCAGTACTTC.

This chain joins TRBV12-5 and TRBJ1-2; 10 nucleotides line up with TRBD1. The germline gives CDR1 LGHNT, CDR2 FRNRAP. Trimming took 5 bases from V and 5 from J; bases not matched to a gene: 8. The CDR3 is 15 residues long. The CDR3 reads CASGLIRGQGYGYTF. The CDR3 DNA reads TGTGCTAGTGGTCTTATCAGGGGACAGGGGTATGGCTACACCTTC.

The chain has TRBV4-1 and TRBJ1-1; 7 bases align to TRBD1. Germline V gene sequence: CDR1 MGHRA, CDR2 YSYEKL. The CDR3 is made up of 16 amino acids. J lost 2 bases, V lost 0 bases, and 6 bases had no gene match. The CDR3 sequence: CASSQDSGQANTEAFF. CDR3 in DNA: TGCGCCAGCAGCCAAGACTCTGGACAGGCTAACACTGAAGCTTTCTTT.

CDR3 sequence: CASSLDPTGRWAEQYF. In nucleotides, the CDR3 is TGTGCCAGCAGCCTCGATCCTACAGGGAGGTGGGCCGAGCAGTACTTC. This chain joins TRBV7-8 and TRBJ2-7; D tentatively fits TRBD1 or TRBD2 (6 bases each). The CDR3 consists of 16 residues. Germline V gives CDR1 SGHVS, CDR2 FQNEAQ. V gave up 5 bases and J gave up 6 bases, with 23 bases separating them.

V gene TRBV27 combines with J gene TRBJ1-2, with 12 bases matching TRBD1. J was trimmed by 7 bases and V by 4 bases; bases with no gene match: 10. The CDR3 contains 16 residues. The germline gives CDR1 MNHEY, CDR2 SMNVEV (reference sequence). The CDR3 sequence is CASSSLQGQGAGGYTF. The CDR3 DNA reads TGTGCCAGCAGTTCCCTTCAGGGACAGGGGGCAGGTGGCTACACCTTC.

The rearrangement links TRBV5-6 to TRBJ2-7; possibly TRBD2 for D (6 bases). Germline CDR1 reads SGHDT; CDR2 reads YYEEEE. The CDR3 is 15 amino acids. The germline V and J ends were trimmed by 0 bases and 5 bases, with 15 bases remaining between them. This chain's CDR3 is CASSLDVTRNHEQYF. CDR3 in DNA: TGTGCCAGCAGCTTGGATGTGACTAGGAACCACGAGCAGTACTTC.

This chain joins TRBV7-2 and TRBJ2-7; 10 bases fit TRBD2. Germline CDR1 and CDR2: SGHTA and FQGNSA. V gave up 5 bases and J gave up 3 bases; unmatched junction bases: 10. The CDR3 sequence is 16 residues long. DNA for the CDR3: TGTGCCAGCAGCCCCCGACTAGCGGGCCCCTTCTACGAGCAGTACTTC. Translated, it gives CASSPRLAGPFYEQYF. Full variable domain (remainder filled in from reference TRBV7-2 and TRBJ2-7): GAGVSQSPSNKVTEKGKDVELRCDPISGHTALYWYRQSLGQGLEFLIYFQGNSAPDKSGLPSDRFSAERTGGSVSTLTIQRTQQEDSAVYLCASSPRLAGPFYEQYFGPGTRLTVT.

This chain links TRBV5-1 with TRBJ1-1, with TRBD1 matching over 8 bases. The CDR3 totals 14 residues. The germline V gene has CDR1 SGHRS and CDR2 YFSETQ. Germline trimming cut 6 bases from V and 5 bases from J; bases unmatched to any gene: 9. The CDR3 sequence: CASTLRTGNTEAFF. CDR3 bases: TGCGCCAGCACCTTACGGACAGGGAATACTGAAGCTTTCTTT.

The chain employs TRBV6-5 and TRBJ2-5; 8 bases are shared with TRBD2. Germline lookup yields CDR1 MNHEY and CDR2 SVGAGI. The CDR3 loop spans 16 amino acids. Trimming removed 2 bases from V and 6 bases from J; junction bases left unmatched: 11. The CDR3 protein is CASSYLAGGLVKTQYF. Written as DNA, the CDR3 is TGTGCCAGCAGTTACCTTGCGGGAGGATTGGTAAAGACCCAGTACTTC.

The genes are TRBV5-5 and TRBJ2-5, with TRBD2 matching 13 bases. V lost 2 bases and J lost 4; bases outside the gene matches: 2. The germline V gene encodes CDR1 SGHKS and CDR2 YYEKEE (reference sequence). The CDR3 spans 15 residues. For the CDR3, the DNA is TGTGCCAGCAGCTTTGGACTAGCGGGAGTAGAGACCCAGTACTTC. It is translated as CASSFGLAGVETQYF.

This clone was detected only once. The chain carries TRBV7-9 and TRBJ2-3; D not resolved. V lost 1 base, J lost 2 bases, and 4 bases lay in between. Germline V gene lookup returns CDR1 SEHNR and CDR2 FQNEAQ (reference sequence). The CDR3 spans 13 residues. The DNA for the CDR3 is TGTGCCAGCAGCTTAGTAACCACAGATACGCAGTATTTT. Encoded protein: CASSLVTTDTQYF. The full variable domain, its missing parts supplied by reference TRBV7-9 and TRBJ2-3, is DTGVSQNPRHKITKRGQNVTFRCDPISEHNRLYWYRQTLGQGPEFLTYFQNEAQLEKSRLLSDRFSAERPKGSFSTLEIQRTEQGDSAMYLCASSLVTTDTQYFGPGTRLTVL.

The rearrangement links TRBV4-3 to TRBJ2-1, with 7 bases identical to TRBD1. Germline CDR1 and CDR2: LGHNA and YSLEER. The ends lost 1 base at V and 0 bases at J; junction bases unmatched: 6. The CDR3 runs to 17 residues. CDR3 loop: CASSQAPTGSSYNEQFF. CDR3 sequence (DNA): TGCGCCAGCAGCCAAGCCCCGACAGGGAGCTCCTACAATGAGCAGTTCTTC.

CDR3 sequence: CASSLASWTDGRPYEQYF. In DNA, the CDR3 is TGTGCCAGCAGTTTAGCCTCTTGGACAGACGGGAGGCCCTACGAGCAGTACTTC. The J gene is TRBJ2-7, the V gene TRBV28; a weak D match, TRBD2 (7 bases). The ends were cut back, 2 bases at V and 2 bases at J, with 22 bases in the middle. Per germline, CDR1 MDHEN and CDR2 SYDVKM. The CDR3 is made up of 18 amino acids.

The chain uses TRBV27 and TRBJ2-5; TRBD2 is a possible D gene (5 bases). V lost 8 bases to trimming and J lost 2 bases, with 18 bases between them. CDR1 and CDR2 from the germline V gene are MNHEY and SMNVEV (reference sequence). The CDR3 totals 15 residues. CDR3 sequence reads: CASAPLGNIQETQYF. CDR3 coding DNA: TGTGCCAGCGCCCCACTAGGGAATATACAAGAGACCCAGTACTTC.

The chain has TRBV10-1 and TRBJ2-7; no clear D. There are 13 residues in the CDR3. Trimming pared 4 bases from V and 3 bases from J, leaving 10 bases between. Per germline, CDR1 WNHNN and CDR2 SYGVQD (reference sequence). CDR3 coding DNA: TGCGCCAGCAGTGCACAGCTAAACTACGAGCAGTACTTC. Its protein is CASSAQLNYEQYF.

The gene calls are TRBV27 and TRBJ2-3; D might be TRBD2 (5 bases). The CDR3 sequence is 15 residues long. V was shortened by 6 bases and J by 3 bases, with 16 bases between the two germline ends. The germline V gene has CDR1 MNHEY and CDR2 SMNVEV (reference sequence). The CDR3 nucleotides are TGTGCCAGCAGCAACCTGGCGAGGGCGACAGATACGCAGTATTTT. It translates to CASSNLARATDTQYF.

The rearrangement joins TRBV7-9 to TRBJ2-3, with D possibly called TRBD1 or TRBD2 (6 bases each). This CDR3 region has 12 residues. Trimming left V 5 bases short and J 6 bases short, with 9 bases between. Per germline, CDR1 SEHNR and CDR2 FQNEAQ (reference sequence). CDR3 loop: CASSRGADTQYF. The CDR3, as DNA: TGTGCCAGCAGCAGGGGGGCGGATACGCAGTATTTT.

This clone has a single count. The J gene is TRBJ2-2, the V gene TRBV28; 8 bases are a match to TRBD1. Germline lookup yields CDR1 MDHEN and CDR2 SYDVKM. The CDR3 sequence is 15 residues long. The V and J ends lost 4 bases and 7 bases, in that order; junction bases with no gene match: 8. Written as DNA, the CDR3 is TGTGCCAGCAGTTCTCAGCAGGGGGCCGGCGGGGAGCTGTTTTTT. Translated, it gives CASSSQQGAGGELFF.